This T cell receptor (beta chain) was identified during a study of T cells in tumors after PD-1 blockade. As for the study in general: During anti-PD-1 treatment, some patients continued daily vismodegib 150 mg.

The germline V gene encodes CDR1 SNHLY and CDR2 FYNNEI. Trimming cost V 4 bases and J 6 bases, with 12 bases left between them. CDR3 length equals 14 residues. As for this clone: Its cognate antigen is unknown.

Only in-frame clones appear in the TCRdb table, and some are missing; sequencing was by immunoSEQ multiplex PCR. The sample holds around 50,000 clones, about four fifths seen once. Input was 616 ng to 6,004 ng of genomic DNA from tumor or blood. Study outcomes and limitations: Roughly 42% of tumor TCR clonotypes were also found in blood.

Material: PBMCs, obtained before anti-PD-1 treatment. The TCR comes from a human donor with basal cell carcinoma. The rearrangement links TRBV2 to TRBJ2-2; D might be TRBD1 (6 bases). CDR3 bases: TGTGCCAGCAGTGGCAAACAGGGACCCGGGGAGCTGTTTTTT. Its protein product is CASSGKQGPGELFF.